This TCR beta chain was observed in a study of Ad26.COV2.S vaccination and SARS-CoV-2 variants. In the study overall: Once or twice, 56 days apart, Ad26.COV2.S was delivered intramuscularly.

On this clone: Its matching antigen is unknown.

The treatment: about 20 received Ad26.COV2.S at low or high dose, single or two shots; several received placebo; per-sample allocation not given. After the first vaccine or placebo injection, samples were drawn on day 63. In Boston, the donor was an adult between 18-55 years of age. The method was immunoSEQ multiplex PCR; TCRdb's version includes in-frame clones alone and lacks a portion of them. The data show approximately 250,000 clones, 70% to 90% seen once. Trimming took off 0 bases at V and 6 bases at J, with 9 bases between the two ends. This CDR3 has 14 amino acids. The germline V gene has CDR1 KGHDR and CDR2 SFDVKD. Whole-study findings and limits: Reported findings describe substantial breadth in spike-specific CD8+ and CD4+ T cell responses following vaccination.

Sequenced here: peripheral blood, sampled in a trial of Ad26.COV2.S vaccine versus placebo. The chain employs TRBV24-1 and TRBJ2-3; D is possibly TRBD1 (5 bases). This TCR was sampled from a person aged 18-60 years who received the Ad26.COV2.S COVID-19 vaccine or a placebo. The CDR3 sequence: CATSDLVRGDTQYF. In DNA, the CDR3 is TGTGCCACCAGTGATTTGGTTAGGGGTGATACGCAGTATTTT.